These 21 T cell receptor beta chains were sequenced from one sample in a study of T-cell reconstitution after alpha-beta-depleted transplantation in children. Unique molecular identifiers were used to barcode this TCRbeta library. TCRdb redid the calling of the PCR reads with MiXCR, one entry per CDR3 protein. The sample has hundreds of thousands of distinct CDR3 sequences; around a tenth are singletons. Source: peripheral blood, taken 180 days after TCRalphabeta/CD19-depleted stem cell transplant. The receptor set was obtained from a male patient between 2 and 10 years old who had a stem cell transplant for chronic granulomatous disease, so the T cells may come from the graft donor.

This rearrangement joins TRBV7-2 to TRBJ1-3; D is possibly TRBD1 (6 bases). This CDR3 region has 15 residues. Trimming took 2 bases from V and 4 from J, leaving 12 bases between them. CDR1 is SGHTA and CDR2 is FQGNSA in the germline V gene. The chain's CDR3 is CASSLPQGRGNTIYF. CDR3 nucleotide sequence: TGTGCCAGCAGCTTACCCCAGGGGAGGGGAAACACCATATATTTT.

The sample holds many counts of this clonotype. This chain connects TRBV7-2 to TRBJ2-3; no clear D gene. CDR1 is SGHTA, CDR2 FQGNSA, per germline. The CDR3 length is 11 residues. V was trimmed by 3 bases and J by 7 bases, leaving 5 bases between them. The CDR3 region has the DNA TGTGCCAGCAGCTTCGGACATACGCAGTATTTT. This sequence encodes CASSFGHTQYF.

This clonotype occurred many times. The CDR3 sequence is CSARDLSGRALDTQYF. For the CDR3, the DNA is TGCAGTGCTAGAGACTTAAGCGGGAGGGCCTTAGATACGCAGTATTTT. V gene TRBV20-1 combines with J gene TRBJ2-3; 10 bases match TRBD2. V lost 0 bases and J lost 5; bases outside the gene matches: 8. This CDR3 is built from 16 residues. Germline CDR1 reads DFQATT; CDR2 reads SNEGSKA (reference sequence).

In this sample, this clonotype turned up a few times. V is TRBV12-3 or TRBV12-4 and J is TRBJ2-7, with D uncertain. V was trimmed by 5 bases and J by 3 bases, leaving 8 bases between them. The CDR3 covers 12 residues. Written as DNA, the CDR3 is TGTGCCAGCAGTGACCACAGCTACGAGCAGTACTTC. This encodes CASSDHSYEQYF.

The gene calls are TRBV12-3 or TRBV12-4 and TRBJ1-2; D is uncertain. V was shortened by 3 bases and J by 7 bases, with 15 bases between the two germline ends. The CDR3 is 14 amino acids. For the CDR3, the DNA is TGTGCCAGCAGTTTGAGTTCCCGGCCCGGTGGCTACACCTTC. The encoded protein is CASSLSSRPGGYTF.

This clonotype was picked up many times. The chain is built from TRBV7-9 and TRBJ2-7; D remains ambiguous. This CDR3 has 15 amino acids. Germline V gene lookup returns CDR1 SEHNR and CDR2 FQNEAQ (reference sequence). V gave up 3 bases and J gave up 0 bases, with 12 bases separating them. Here the CDR3 DNA reads TGTGCCAGCAGCTTCTCTAGTGCGGCCTCCTACGAGCAGTACTTC. Amino acid sequence: CASSFSSAASYEQYF.

The genes are TRBV27 and TRBJ2-1; 9 bases line up with TRBD2. CDR1 and CDR2 (germline): MNHEY, SMNVEV (reference sequence). The CDR3 has 14 residues. V lost 6 bases, J lost 5 bases, and 5 bases stayed unmatched. The CDR3 sequence: CASSWLAGNNEQFF. The CDR3 DNA reads as TGTGCCAGCAGCTGGCTAGCGGGGAACAATGAGCAGTTCTTC.

The chain couples TRBV20-1 to TRBJ2-1, with 7 bases that match TRBD2. The CDR3 covers 15 residues. Germline V lookup: CDR1 DFQATT, CDR2 SNEGSKA (reference sequence). The J segment lost 6 bases and the V segment lost 3 bases, leaving 11 bases of the junction unmatched. The CDR3 sequence is CSASSLAGDSNEQFF. The CDR3 DNA follows: TGCAGTGCTAGTTCACTGGCGGGGGATTCCAATGAGCAGTTCTTC.

This clonotype occurred many times. The chain couples TRBV9 to TRBJ2-7; perhaps TRBD1 as D (6 bases). Germline CDR1 reads SGDLS; CDR2 reads YYNGEE. This CDR3 has 15 amino acids. Trimming removed 3 bases from V and 5 bases from J, with 18 bases in between. The CDR3 DNA sequence: TGTGCCAGCAGCGCAGAGGGCAGGGGTAGGGACGAGCAGTACTTC. It encodes CASSAEGRGRDEQYF.

The V call is TRBV12-3 or TRBV12-4, the J call TRBJ2-5, with TRBD2 identical over 9 bases. V lost 5 bases, J lost 6 bases, and 10 bases stayed unmatched. The CDR3 spans 15 residues. The CDR3 DNA follows: TGTGCCAGCAGTAACCCCGGGACTAGCTTGCAGACCCAGTACTTC. It codes for CASSNPGTSLQTQYF.

This clonotype was counted at least ten times. This chain joins TRBV7-3 and TRBJ2-3; D uncertain. The V gene lost 3 bases and the J gene lost 0 bases, with 7 bases spanning the gap. CDR3 length: 14 residues. Germline loops: CDR1 SGHTA, CDR2 FQGTGA. This CDR3 reads CASSFLPSTDTQYF. CDR3 in DNA: TGTGCCAGCAGCTTCCTCCCCAGCACAGATACGCAGTATTTT.

This clonotype was observed many times. V usage is TRBV3-1 and J usage is TRBJ2-2; D is unresolved. Germline CDR1 LGHDT, CDR2 YNNKEL (reference sequence). The CDR3 has 14 amino acids. V lost 0 bases, J lost 2 bases, and 4 bases lay in between. Here the CDR3 reads CASSQESNTGELFF. The CDR3 nucleotides are TGTGCCAGCAGCCAAGAATCCAACACCGGGGAGCTGTTTTTT.

This clonotype was observed many times. V is TRBV2 and J is TRBJ2-3; either TRBD1 or TRBD2 may fit D (5 bases each). V lost 4 bases and J lost 1, with 15 bases in between. The CDR3 consists of 16 residues. Germline lookup yields CDR1 SNHLY and CDR2 FYNNEI. CDR3 loop: CASSGLGPRGTDTQYF. The DNA for the CDR3 is TGTGCCAGCAGTGGTTTGGGACCCAGAGGCACAGATACGCAGTATTTT.

Regarding this clonotype: This may be a read error, as it is one base from a much larger clone. The V and J genes are TRBV28 and TRBJ2-7; D not resolved. The CDR3 is made up of 11 amino acids. V was pared by 6 bases and J by 9 bases, with 12 bases between. Germline V lookup: CDR1 MDHEN, CDR2 SYDVKM. The CDR3 DNA reads TGTGCCAGCAGCCCCCGCGGTCGGCAGTACTTC. Encoded protein: CASSPRGRQYF.

This clonotype was observed at least ten times. The V gene is TRBV20-1, the J gene TRBJ2-7, with 8 nucleotides matching TRBD2. The germline V gene has CDR1 DFQATT and CDR2 SNEGSKA (reference sequence). The CDR3 spans 13 residues. Germline trimming cut 5 bases from V and 2 bases from J; bases unmatched to any gene: 5. The CDR3 is CSAQSGSAYEQYF. In nucleotides, the CDR3 is TGCAGTGCTCAGAGCGGGAGCGCCTACGAGCAGTACTTC.

This clonotype was found many times. The chain is built from TRBV18 and TRBJ2-1; D is uncertain. V shed 3 bases and J shed 3 bases, with 6 bases lying between them. This CDR3 region has 13 residues. CDR1 KGHSH and CDR2 LQKENI come from the germline V gene. The CDR3: CASSPANYNEQFF. The CDR3 DNA sequence: TGTGCCAGCTCACCTGCGAACTACAATGAGCAGTTCTTC.

This clonotype was detected many times. The chain recombines TRBV7-2 with TRBJ2-3; no clear D. Trimming removed 5 bases from V and 2 bases from J, with 8 bases in between. The CDR3 runs to 13 residues. CDR1 is SGHTA and CDR2 is FQGNSA in the germline V gene. The CDR3 nucleotides read TGTGCCAGCAGCCCATCTTACACAGATACGCAGTATTTT. Translated: CASSPSYTDTQYF.

This clonotype was recorded many times. DNA of the CDR3: TGCGCCAGCAGCCAAGGGAGGACGGCCACCTACGAGCAGTACTTC. Amino acid sequence: CASSQGRTATYEQYF. The J gene is TRBJ2-7, the V gene TRBV4-3; TRBD2 might be the D (5 bases). Trimming cost V 1 base and J 2 bases, with 12 bases left between them. This CDR3 region has 15 residues. Germline V gives CDR1 LGHNA, CDR2 YSLEER.

This clonotype was found many times. This chain joins TRBV24-1 and TRBJ2-3; the D is unclear. This CDR3 spans 12 amino acids. V was cut by 4 bases and J by 5 bases, with 6 bases left in between. Germline assignment: CDR1 KGHDR and CDR2 SFDVKD. CDR3 sequence (DNA): TGTGCCACCAGTGACCCGCTAGATACGCAGTATTTT. Residues: CATSDPLDTQYF.

This clonotype has ten or more counts. This sequence joins TRBV6-5 and TRBJ2-7; no clear D gene. The V gene lost 5 bases and the J gene lost 5 bases, with 7 bases spanning the gap. Germline CDR1 is MNHEY and CDR2 is SVGAGI. There are 11 residues in the CDR3. CDR3 DNA sequence: TGTGCCAGCAGTGTACGGGACGAGCAGTACTTC. Its translation: CASSVRDEQYF.

Ten or more counts support this clonotype. The chain has TRBV7-8 and TRBJ1-5; a weak D match, TRBD1 (5 bases). The CDR3 runs 14 residues. CDR1 and CDR2 (germline): SGHVS, FQNEAQ. V lost 5 bases and J lost 6, with 14 bases in between. The CDR3 DNA follows: TGTGCCAGCAGCCCCTGGGGGGTCCGTCAGCCCCAGCATTTT. It specifies CASSPWGVRQPQHF.